The 8 T cell receptor beta chains listed next were all sequenced from one sample in a study of shared clonotypes between healthy human individuals. Sequenced by immunoSEQ multiplex PCR; TCRdb stores in-frame clones only, minus some. There are 450,000 or so clones in the sample; 70% to 80% occur only once, and around 11% lies in the top ten. What was sequenced was PBMCs. These TCRs come from a woman aged 40-49 years in good health. Some clones in this sample may be carry-over from other donors' samples.

DNA for the CDR3: TGTGCCAGCAGCTTACCCCTAGCGGGAGTAGGGAAGAATGAGCAGTTCTTC. It is translated as CASSLPLAGVGKNEQFF. The V gene is TRBV11-2, the J gene TRBJ2-1; 10 nucleotides match TRBD2. Germline values: CDR1 SGHAT, CDR2 FQNNGV. This CDR3 comprises 17 residues. The V gene end was trimmed by 2 bases and the J gene end by 7 bases; junction bases not matched to a gene: 11.

This clone was observed a few times. The rearrangement links TRBV30 to TRBJ2-7; tentatively, D is TRBD2 (6 bases). The CDR3 totals 15 residues. Germline-derived CDR1 and CDR2 are GTSNPN and SVGIG (reference sequence). V lost 0 bases and J 6 bases, leaving 18 bases between the germline ends. The chain's CDR3 is CAWSVGPGGLGEQYF. The CDR3 bases are TGTGCCTGGAGTGTAGGTCCCGGGGGACTCGGCGAGCAGTACTTC.

Details on this clone: At the DNA level, this CDR3 is encoded by other sequences in the same sample as well. The chain combines TRBV28 with TRBJ2-7, with D perhaps assigned TRBD1 or TRBD2 (5 bases each). Trimming removed 6 bases from V and 0 bases from J, with 6 bases in between. The germline gives CDR1 MDHEN, CDR2 SYDVKM. The CDR3 covers 12 residues. CDR3 sequence (DNA): TGTGCCAGCAGGGGGGTCTCCTACGAGCAGTACTTC. It encodes CASRGVSYEQYF.

As to this clone: Other DNA sequences in the sample encode the same CDR3. The chain is built from TRBV7-2 and TRBJ1-2; possible D gene TRBD1, 6 bases. This CDR3 has 13 residues. CDR1 and CDR2 (germline): SGHTA, FQGNSA. The V end was cut by 4 bases, the J end by 4 bases, with 10 bases between. CDR3 amino acids: CASSSGQFYGYTF. The CDR3 DNA reads as TGTGCCAGCAGCTCCGGACAGTTCTATGGCTACACCTTC.

Regarding this clone: This may stem from a read error, because a much larger clone lies one nucleotide away. The same CDR3 arises from other DNA sequences in this sample as well. The genes are TRBV18 and TRBJ1-1, with a tentative D call TRBD1 (6 bases). Trimming shortened V by 5 bases and J by 5 bases, and 18 bases separated the two germline ends. The germline gives CDR1 KGHSH, CDR2 LQKENI. The CDR3 covers 15 residues. The CDR3 sequence: CASSEMGARNTEAFF. CDR3 in DNA: TGTGCCAGCTCAGAAATGGGGGCGCGGAATACTGAAGCTTTCTTT.

In regard to this clone: A far more abundant clone sits one base away, making this likely a read error. The CDR3 carries no conserved terminal phenylalanine or tryptophan, so it likely arises from a read error. The genes are TRBV6-6 and TRBJ1-1; a possible D gene is TRBD1 (5 bases). Germline CDR1 MNHNY, CDR2 SVGAGI (reference sequence). The CDR3 runs to 14 residues. Between the trimmed V and J ends, which lost 4 bases and 8 bases, there was a span of 17 bases. CDR3 DNA sequence: TGTGCCAGCAGTTGGGTACTGGGGGTTGGGGAAGCTTTCTCT. It specifies CASSWVLGVGEAFS.

Concerning this clone: A far larger clone is only one base removed, so a read error is likely. Other DNA sequences in the sample encode the same CDR3. V is TRBV30 and J is TRBJ2-3; D assignment may be TRBD1 or TRBD2 (6 bases each). Germline-derived CDR1 and CDR2 are GTSNPN and SVGIG (reference sequence). This CDR3 is built from 15 residues. The CDR3 spells CAWSQETGGTDTQYF. In nucleotides, the CDR3 is TGTGCCTGGAGTCAGGAAACCGGGGGCACAGATACTCAGTATTTT. Combining the CDR3 with reference TRBV30 and TRBJ2-3 gives the whole variable domain SQTIHQWPATLVQPVGSPLSLECTVEGTSNPNLYWYRQAAGRGLQLLFYSVGIGQISSEVPQNLSASRPQDRQFILSSKKLLLSDSGFYLCAWSQETGGTDTQYFGPGTRLTVL.

This clone was picked up one time. This chain connects TRBV7-9 to TRBJ2-5, with D perhaps matching TRBD1 (5 bases). The CDR3 is 12 amino acids. The germline V gene encodes CDR1 SEHNR and CDR2 FQNEAQ (reference sequence). V lost 8 bases and J lost 5, with 12 bases in between. The CDR3: CASGWGAETQYF. CDR3 DNA sequence: TGTGCCAGCGGATGGGGCGCGGAGACCCAGTACTTC. The full variable domain, rest sourced from reference TRBV7-9 and TRBJ2-5, is DTGVSQNPRHKITKRGQNVTFRCDPISEHNRLYWYRQTLGQGPEFLTYFQNEAQLEKSRLLSDRFSAERPKGSFSTLEIQRTEQGDSAMYLCASGWGAETQYFGPGTRLLVL.